The 3 T cell receptor beta chains presented below share a single source sample, sequenced in a study of identical twins. TCRdb itself ran the 5' RACE reads through MiXCR, one entry per CDR3 protein. The profile shows hundreds of thousands of distinct CDR3 sequences, more than 9% of them singletons. The data also belong to a second study, concerning yellow fever vaccine responses in identical twins.

The sample was PBMCs. These receptors all come from a woman aged 18 to 35 in good health.

This clonotype occurred many times. The genes are TRBV12-3 or TRBV12-4 and TRBJ2-6; possible D gene TRBD2, 6 bases. CDR3 size: 14 residues. The germline V and J ends were trimmed by 8 bases and 0 bases, with 8 bases remaining between them. The DNA for the CDR3 is TGTGCCAGCGCGGGGAGCTCTGGGGCCAACGTCCTGACTTTC. Encoded protein: CASAGSSGANVLTF.

This clonotype was observed a handful of times. The CDR3 sequence: CSATSRQGTPGYEQYF. The CDR3 coding sequence is TGCAGTGCTACCTCCCGACAGGGAACCCCCGGGTACGAGCAGTACTTC. The chain is built from TRBV20-1 and TRBJ2-7, with TRBD1 matching 7 bases. Germline CDR1 reads DFQATT; CDR2 reads SNEGSKA (reference sequence). The junction had 16 bases not matched to a gene; V was cut back by 4 bases and J by 4 bases. CDR3 length: 16 residues.

This clonotype was observed a handful of times. The chain employs TRBV29-1 and TRBJ2-7; TRBD2 matches 9 bases. V shed 6 bases, J shed 5 bases, and the junction held 14 bases outside the gene matches. This CDR3 contains 15 residues. CDR1 is SQVTM and CDR2 is ANQGSEA in the germline V gene. The CDR3 region is CSVSRGLAGPDEQYF. The CDR3 DNA reads TGCAGCGTCTCCCGTGGGCTAGCGGGACCCGACGAGCAGTACTTC.